These T cell receptor beta chains were read from a single sample in a study of blood T cell repertoires in COVID-19. TCRdb's copy holds only in-frame clones and misses some; the assay was immunoSEQ multiplex PCR. Here the sample spans approximately 260,000 clones, about 86% being singletons. Material for sequencing was peripheral blood. The source is a woman older than 75 with acute or convalescent COVID-19. Each CDR3 is given with its conserved first and last residue. D genes are given only for firm matches. Part of the rows lack a size; the others show once, few, many or a class for expanded clones.

J gene | V gene | clone size | D gene | CDR3 protein | CDR3 DNA
TRBJ1-1 | TRBV18 | . | . | CASSPLATIHTEAFF | TGTGCCAGCTCACCTCTTGCGACTATTCACACTGAAGCTTTCTTT
TRBJ2-7 | TRBV6-6 | . | . | CASSSQYEQYF | TGTGCCAGCAGTTCCCAATACGAGCAGTACTTC
TRBJ2-7 | TRBV5-1 | . | TRBD1 | CASSPGQSSYEQYF | TGCGCCAGCAGCCCGGGACAGAGCTCCTACGAGCAGTACTTC
TRBJ1-2 | TRBV27 | . | . | CASRSTKLQGGYYGYTF | TGTGCCAGCAGGTCTACTAAATTACAAGGTGGCTACTATGGCTACACCTTC
TRBJ1-2 | TRBV6-6 | . | . | CASSPDKSQGYTF | TGTGCCAGCAGTCCCGACAAATCCCAAGGCTACACCTTC
TRBJ2-1 | TRBV5-5 | . | . | CASSLSGNEQFF | TGTGCCAGCAGCTTGTCGGGAAATGAGCAGTTCTTC
TRBJ2-3 | TRBV11-2 | . | . | CASSLDTAGGASTDTQYF | TGTGCCAGCAGCTTAGATACCGCCGGGGGTGCTAGCACAGATACGCAGTATTTT
TRBJ1-4 | TRBV5-1 | . | . | CASGREWDEKLFF | TGCGCCAGCGGGAGAGAATGGGATGAAAAACTGTTTTTT
TRBJ2-2 | TRBV7-9 | . | TRBD1 | CASSSQRQGDTGELFF | TGTGCCAGCAGCTCCCAAAGACAGGGGGACACCGGGGAGCTGTTTTTT
TRBJ1-1 | TRBV7-2 | . | TRBD1 | CASSPPRGQGFWNTEAFF | TGTGCCAGCAGCCCTCCCCGCGGACAGGGTTTCTGGAACACTGAAGCTTTCTTT
TRBJ1-1 | TRBV4-1 | . | . | CASSQSPFAEAFF | TGCGCCAGCAGCCAATCCCCTTTCGCTGAAGCTTTCTTT
TRBJ2-2 | TRBV7-2 | once | TRBD2 | CASSSPAGANTGELFF | TGTGCCAGCAGCTCACCTGCGGGAGCGAACACCGGGGAGCTGTTTTTT
TRBJ1-6 | TRBV7-2 | . | . | CASSLAGVNSPLHF | TGTGCCAGCAGCTTGGCGGGAGTTAATTCACCCCTCCACTTT
TRBJ1-1 | TRBV7-2 | . | . | CASSRDRPNTEAFF | TGTGCCAGCAGCCGCGACAGGCCGAACACTGAAGCTTTCTTT
TRBJ1-2 | TRBV5-1 | . | . | CASSLERQGGYGYTF | TGCGCCAGCAGCTTGGAAAGGCAGGGCGGCTATGGCTACACCTTC
TRBJ2-7 | TRBV28 | . | . | CASSRASYEQYF | TGTGCCAGCAGCAGGGCCTCCTACGAGCAGTACTTC
TRBJ2-5 | TRBV4-1 | . | TRBD2 | CASSQGKLAGGETQYF | TGCGCCAGCAGCCAAGGAAAATTAGCGGGAGGGGAGACCCAGTACTTC
TRBJ1-4 | TRBV30 | few | . | CAWTRQARGEKLFF | TGTGCCTGGACCAGACAGGCCCGAGGCGAAAAACTGTTTTTT
TRBJ1-2 | TRBV21-1 | . | . | CASSTSQNRGGYTF | TGTGCCAGCAGCACTTCTCAGAATCGAGGGGGCTACACCTTC
TRBJ1-1 | TRBV5-1 | . | TRBD1 | CASSDQGGGNTEAFF | TGCGCCAGCAGCGATCAAGGGGGCGGAAACACTGAAGCTTTCTTT
TRBJ1-2 | TRBV25-1 | . | . | CASSECRGRRRSNYGYTF | TGTGCCAGCAGTGAATGTAGAGGGCGGCGTCGTTCTAACTATGGCTACACCTTC
TRBJ1-2 | TRBV4-1 | . | . | CASSQPGLYGYTF | TGCGCCAGCAGCCAACCCGGACTCTATGGCTACACCTTC
TRBJ2-3 | TRBV21-1 | . | . | CASSSPLAGGVCPLTDTQYF | TGTGCCAGCAGCTCCCCACTAGCGGGGGGCGTATGCCCCCTGACAGATACGCAGTATTTT
TRBJ2-7 | TRBV6-5 | . | . | CASSYTGPLPYF | TGTGCCAGCAGTTACACAGGACCGCTCCCGTACTTC
TRBJ1-3 | TRBV18 | once | . | CASSPPGSSGNTIYF | TGTGCCAGCTCACCACCAGGGAGCTCTGGAAACACCATATATTTT